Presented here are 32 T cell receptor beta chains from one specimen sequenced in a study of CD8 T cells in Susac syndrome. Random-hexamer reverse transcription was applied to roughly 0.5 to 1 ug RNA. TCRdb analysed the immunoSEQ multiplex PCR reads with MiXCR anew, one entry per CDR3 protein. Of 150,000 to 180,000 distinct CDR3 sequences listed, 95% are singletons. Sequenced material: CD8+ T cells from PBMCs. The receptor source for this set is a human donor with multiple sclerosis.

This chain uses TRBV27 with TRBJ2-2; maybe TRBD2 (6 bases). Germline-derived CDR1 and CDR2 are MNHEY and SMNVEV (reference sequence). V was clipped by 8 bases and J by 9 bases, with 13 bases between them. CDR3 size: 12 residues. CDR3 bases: TGTGCCAGCGGGCGACTAGGAAGGGAGCTGTTTTTT. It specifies CASGRLGRELFF.

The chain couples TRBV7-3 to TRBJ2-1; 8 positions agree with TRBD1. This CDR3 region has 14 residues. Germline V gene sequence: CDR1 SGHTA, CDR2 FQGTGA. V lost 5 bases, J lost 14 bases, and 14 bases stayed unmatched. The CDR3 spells CASSPSPGWDRKFF. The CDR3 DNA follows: TGTGCCAGCAGCCCCTCCCCGGGGTGGGACAGGAAGTTCTTC.

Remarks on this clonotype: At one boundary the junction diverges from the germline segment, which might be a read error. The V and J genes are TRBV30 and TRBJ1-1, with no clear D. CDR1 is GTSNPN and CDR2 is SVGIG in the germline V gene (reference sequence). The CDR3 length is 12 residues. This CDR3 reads CAWSVVDEGASF. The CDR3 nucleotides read TGTGCCTGGAGTGTTGTGGACGAGGGAGCTTCCTTT. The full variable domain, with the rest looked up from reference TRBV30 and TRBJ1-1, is SQTIHQWPATLVQPVGSPLSLECTVEGTSNPNLYWYRQAAGRGLQLLFYSVGIGQISSEVPQNLSASRPQDRQFILSSKKLLLSDSGFYLCAWSVVDEGASFGQGTRLTVV.

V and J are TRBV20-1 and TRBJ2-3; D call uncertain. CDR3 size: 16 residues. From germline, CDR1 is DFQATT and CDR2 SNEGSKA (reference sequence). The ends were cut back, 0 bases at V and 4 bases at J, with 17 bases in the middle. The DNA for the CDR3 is TGCAGTGCTAGAGATCTTGCCCCGATCAAACCAGATACGCAGTATTTT. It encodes CSARDLAPIKPDTQYF.

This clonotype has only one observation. The CDR3 DNA follows: TGTGCCAGCGGGCGGCAGGGCGAGGGAAATGAGCAGTTCTTC. It translates to CASGRQGEGNEQFF. The chain is built from TRBV7-9 and TRBJ2-1, with D possibly called TRBD1 or TRBD2 (5 bases each). The V and J ends lost 8 bases and 7 bases respectively, with 18 bases between them. The CDR3 extends over 14 amino acids. The germline gives CDR1 SEHNR, CDR2 FQNEAQ (reference sequence).

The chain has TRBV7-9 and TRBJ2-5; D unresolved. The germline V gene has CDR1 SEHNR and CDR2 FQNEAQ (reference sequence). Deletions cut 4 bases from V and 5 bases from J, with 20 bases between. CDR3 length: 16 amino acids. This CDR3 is CASSSQALRSGETQYF. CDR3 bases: TGTGCCAGCAGCTCTCAGGCACTTCGGTCCGGGGAGACCCAGTACTTC.

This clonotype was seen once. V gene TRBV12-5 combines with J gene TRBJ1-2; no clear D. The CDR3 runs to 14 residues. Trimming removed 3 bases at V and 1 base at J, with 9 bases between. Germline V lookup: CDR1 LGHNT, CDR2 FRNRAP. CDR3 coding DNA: TGTGCTAGTGGTTTTGAAGGATATAACTATGGCTACACCTTC. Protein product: CASGFEGYNYGYTF.

CDR3 protein: CASSIGTGYNEQFF. In DNA form, the CDR3 reads TGTGCCAGTAGTATAGGGACAGGGTACAATGAGCAGTTCTTC. The chain links TRBV19 to TRBJ2-1, with 8 bases fitting TRBD1. The CDR3 consists of 14 residues. From germline, CDR1 is LNHDA and CDR2 SQIVND (reference sequence). V trimming: 1 base; J trimming: 4 bases; junction bases outside the gene matches: 0.

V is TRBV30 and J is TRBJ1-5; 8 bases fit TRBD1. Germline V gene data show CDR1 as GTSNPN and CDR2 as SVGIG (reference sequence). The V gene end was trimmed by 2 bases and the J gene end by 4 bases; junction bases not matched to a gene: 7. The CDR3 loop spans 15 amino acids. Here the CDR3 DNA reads TGTGCCTGGAGTACTGGCACAGGGGGAAATCAGCCCCAGCATTTT. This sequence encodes CAWSTGTGGNQPQHF.

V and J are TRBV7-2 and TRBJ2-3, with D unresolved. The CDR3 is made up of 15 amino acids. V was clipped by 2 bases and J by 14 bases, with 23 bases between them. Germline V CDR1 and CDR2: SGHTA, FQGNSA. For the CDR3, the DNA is TGTGCCAGCAGCTTAAACTTTCTCTCGGGCCGGCTAGGGTATTTT. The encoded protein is CASSLNFLSGRLGYF.

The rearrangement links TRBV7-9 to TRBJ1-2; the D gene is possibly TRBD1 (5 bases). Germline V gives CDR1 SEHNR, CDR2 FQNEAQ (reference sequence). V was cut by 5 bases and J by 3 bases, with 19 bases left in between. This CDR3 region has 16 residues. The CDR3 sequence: CASSTSTDPYDYGYTF. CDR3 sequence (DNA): TGTGCCAGCAGCACCTCGACAGATCCTTATGACTATGGCTACACCTTC.

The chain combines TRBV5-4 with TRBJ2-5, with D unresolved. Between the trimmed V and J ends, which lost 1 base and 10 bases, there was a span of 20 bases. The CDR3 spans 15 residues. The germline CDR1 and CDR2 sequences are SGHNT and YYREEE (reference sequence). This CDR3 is CASSLRSGSEVGQYF. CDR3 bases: TGTGCCAGCAGCTTGAGGTCAGGCTCTGAGGTTGGCCAGTACTTC.

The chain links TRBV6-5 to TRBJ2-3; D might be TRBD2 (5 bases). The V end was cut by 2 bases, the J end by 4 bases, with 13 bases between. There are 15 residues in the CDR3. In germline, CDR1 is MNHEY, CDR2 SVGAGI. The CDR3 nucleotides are TGTGCCAGCAGTTACAGTCTCACGGAGGCAGATACGCAGTATTTT. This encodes CASSYSLTEADTQYF.

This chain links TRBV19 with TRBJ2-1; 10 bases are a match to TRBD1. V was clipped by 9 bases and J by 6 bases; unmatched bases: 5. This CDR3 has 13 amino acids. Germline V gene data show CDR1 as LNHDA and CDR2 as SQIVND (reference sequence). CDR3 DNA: TGTGCCAGCAAAGGACAGGGGGTCAATGAGCAGTTCTTC. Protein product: CASKGQGVNEQFF.

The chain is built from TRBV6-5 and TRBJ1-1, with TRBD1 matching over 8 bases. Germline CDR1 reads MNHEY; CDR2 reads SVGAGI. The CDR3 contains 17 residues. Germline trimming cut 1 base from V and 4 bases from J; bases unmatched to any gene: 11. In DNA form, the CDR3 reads TGTGCCAGCAGTTACTGGGTACAGGGGGGTATGGCCACTGAAGCTTTCTTT. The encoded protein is CASSYWVQGGMATEAFF.

CDR3 DNA: TGTGCCAGCAGCTTAAGGCTCTACGGGGACACCATATATTTT. It is translated as CASSLRLYGDTIYF. The chain uses TRBV13 and TRBJ1-3; D not certain. Trimming pared 2 bases from V and 8 bases from J, leaving 13 bases between. Germline CDR1 and CDR2: PRHDT and FYEKMQ (reference sequence). The CDR3 spans 14 residues.

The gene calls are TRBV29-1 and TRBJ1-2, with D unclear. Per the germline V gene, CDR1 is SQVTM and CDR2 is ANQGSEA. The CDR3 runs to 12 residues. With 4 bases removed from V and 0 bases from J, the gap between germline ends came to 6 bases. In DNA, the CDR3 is TGCAGCGTTGCAACAACTAACTATGGCTACACCTTC. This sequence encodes CSVATTNYGYTF.

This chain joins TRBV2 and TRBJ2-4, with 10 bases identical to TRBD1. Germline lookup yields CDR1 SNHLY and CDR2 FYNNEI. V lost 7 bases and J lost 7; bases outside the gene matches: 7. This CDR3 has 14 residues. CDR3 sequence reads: CASIPRDRGNIQYF. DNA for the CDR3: TGTGCCAGCATCCCCCGGGACAGGGGCAACATTCAGTACTTC.

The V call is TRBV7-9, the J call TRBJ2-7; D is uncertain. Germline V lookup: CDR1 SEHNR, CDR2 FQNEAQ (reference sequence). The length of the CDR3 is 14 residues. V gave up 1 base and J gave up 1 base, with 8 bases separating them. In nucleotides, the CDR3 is TGTGCCAGCAGCTTAGGACTTGGGTCCTACGAGCAGTACGTC. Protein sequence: CASSLGLGSYEQYV.

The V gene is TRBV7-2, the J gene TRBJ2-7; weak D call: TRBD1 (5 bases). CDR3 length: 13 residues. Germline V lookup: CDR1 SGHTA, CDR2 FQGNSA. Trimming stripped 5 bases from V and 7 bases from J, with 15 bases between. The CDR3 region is CASSRRRVGEQYF. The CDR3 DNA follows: TGTGCCAGCAGCCGACGCAGGGTGGGGGAGCAGTACTTC. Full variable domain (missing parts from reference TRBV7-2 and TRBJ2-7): GAGVSQSPSNKVTEKGKDVELRCDPISGHTALYWYRQSLGQGLEFLIYFQGNSAPDKSGLPSDRFSAERTGGSVSTLTIQRTQQEDSAVYLCASSRRRVGEQYFGPGTRLTVT.

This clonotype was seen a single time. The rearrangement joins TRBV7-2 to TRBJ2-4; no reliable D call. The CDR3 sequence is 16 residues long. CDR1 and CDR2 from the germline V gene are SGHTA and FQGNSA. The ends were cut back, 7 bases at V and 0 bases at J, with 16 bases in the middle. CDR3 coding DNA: TGTGCCAGCAACCCCCCCGAGACCCTAGCCAAAAACATTCAGTACTTC. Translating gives CASNPPETLAKNIQYF.

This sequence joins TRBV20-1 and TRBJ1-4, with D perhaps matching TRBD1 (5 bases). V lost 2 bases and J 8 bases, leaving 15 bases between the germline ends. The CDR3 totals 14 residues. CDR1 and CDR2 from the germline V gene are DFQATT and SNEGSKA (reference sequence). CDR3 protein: CSARLGVIGEKLFF. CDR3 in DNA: TGCAGTGCTAGATTGGGGGTAATAGGGGAAAAACTGTTTTTT.

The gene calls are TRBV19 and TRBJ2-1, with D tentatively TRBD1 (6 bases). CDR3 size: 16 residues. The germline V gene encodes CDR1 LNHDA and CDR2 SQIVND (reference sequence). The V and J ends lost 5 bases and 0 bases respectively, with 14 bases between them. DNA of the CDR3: TGTGCCAGTAGTCAGCCAGGGGAGTACTCCTACAATGAGCAGTTCTTC. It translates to CASSQPGEYSYNEQFF. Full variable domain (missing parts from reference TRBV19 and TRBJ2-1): DGGITQSPKYLFRKEGQNVTLSCEQNLNHDAMYWYRQDPGQGLRLIYYSQIVNDFQKGDIAEGYSVSREKKESFPLTVTSAQKNPTAFYLCASSQPGEYSYNEQFFGPGTRLTVL.

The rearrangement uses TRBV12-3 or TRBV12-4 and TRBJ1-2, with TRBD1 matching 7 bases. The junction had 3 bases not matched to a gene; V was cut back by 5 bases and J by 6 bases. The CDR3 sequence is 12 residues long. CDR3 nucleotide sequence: TGTGCCAGCAGTGACACAGGGGATGGCTACACCTTC. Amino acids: CASSDTGDGYTF.

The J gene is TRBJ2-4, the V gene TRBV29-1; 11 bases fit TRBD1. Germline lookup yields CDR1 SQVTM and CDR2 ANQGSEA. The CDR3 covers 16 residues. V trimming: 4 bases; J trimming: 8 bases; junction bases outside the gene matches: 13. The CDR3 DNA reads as TGCAGCGTTGTACCCGAACTTGGGACAGGGGGGGACATTCAGTACTTC. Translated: CSVVPELGTGGDIQYF.

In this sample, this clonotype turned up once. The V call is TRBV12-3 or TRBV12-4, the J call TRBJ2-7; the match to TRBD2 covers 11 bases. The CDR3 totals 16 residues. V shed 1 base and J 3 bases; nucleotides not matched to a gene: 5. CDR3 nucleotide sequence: TGTGCCAGCAGTTTAGGAGGGCTAGCGGGGGGCTACGAGCAGTACTTC. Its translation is CASSLGGLAGGYEQYF.

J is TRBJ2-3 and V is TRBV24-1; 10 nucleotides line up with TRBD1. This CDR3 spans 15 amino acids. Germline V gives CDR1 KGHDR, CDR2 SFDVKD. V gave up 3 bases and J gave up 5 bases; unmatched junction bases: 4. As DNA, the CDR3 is TGTGCCACCAGTGATCGAGACAGGGGGCAAGATACGCAGTATTTT. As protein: CATSDRDRGQDTQYF.

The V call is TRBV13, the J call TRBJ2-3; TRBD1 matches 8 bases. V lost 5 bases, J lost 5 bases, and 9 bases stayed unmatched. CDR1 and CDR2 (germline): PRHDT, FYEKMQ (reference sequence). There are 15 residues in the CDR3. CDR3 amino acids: CASSPGQGVGDTQYF. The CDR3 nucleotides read TGTGCCAGCAGCCCCGGACAGGGAGTAGGAGATACGCAGTATTTT.

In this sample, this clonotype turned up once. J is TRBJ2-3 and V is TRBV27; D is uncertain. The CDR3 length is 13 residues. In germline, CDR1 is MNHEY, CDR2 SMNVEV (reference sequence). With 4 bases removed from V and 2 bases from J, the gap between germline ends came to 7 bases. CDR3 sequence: CASSSAVTDTQYF. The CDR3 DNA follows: TGTGCCAGCAGTTCGGCGGTCACAGATACGCAGTATTTT.

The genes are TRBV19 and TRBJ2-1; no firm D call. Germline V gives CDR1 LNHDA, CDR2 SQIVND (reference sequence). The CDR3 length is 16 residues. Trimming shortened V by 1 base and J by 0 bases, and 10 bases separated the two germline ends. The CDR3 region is CASSIVGSYSYNEQFF. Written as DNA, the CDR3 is TGTGCCAGTAGTATAGTCGGATCCTACTCCTACAATGAGCAGTTCTTC.

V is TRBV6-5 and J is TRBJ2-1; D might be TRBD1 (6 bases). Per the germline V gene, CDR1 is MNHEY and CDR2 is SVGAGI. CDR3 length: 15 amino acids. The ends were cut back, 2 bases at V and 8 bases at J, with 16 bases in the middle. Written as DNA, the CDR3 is TGTGCCAGCAGTTACGAAGGGGGTAGGTTCGATGAGCAGTTCTTC. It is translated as CASSYEGGRFDEQFF.

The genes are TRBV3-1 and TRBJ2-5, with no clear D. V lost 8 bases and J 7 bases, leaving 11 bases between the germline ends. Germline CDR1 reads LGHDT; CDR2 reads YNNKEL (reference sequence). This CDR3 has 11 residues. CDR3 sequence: CASGFGRTQYF. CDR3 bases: TGTGCCAGCGGGTTTGGTAGGACCCAGTACTTC.